This T cell receptor beta chain was retrieved from a study of blood T cells in healthy people across ages. The authors ran a second PCR of about 7 to 11 cycles using a sample-barcoded 5' primer and a J-beta primer mix. Each CDR3 protein gets one entry after TCRdb re-called the 5' RACE reads with MiXCR. The repertoire holds 750,000 to 950,000 distinct CDR3 sequences, with around 24% as singletons. Comment on this clonotype: Its antigen is undetermined.

The CDR3 spans 14 residues. The V gene lost 2 bases and the J gene lost 10 bases, with 14 bases spanning the gap. Germline assignment: CDR1 MDHEN and CDR2 SYDVKM. Study conclusions and caveats: Aged donors had fewer naive CD4+ cells and lower diversity than long-lived donors.

A further study also used this sample, focusing on T cells of mothers and their children. This second study says: Donation was provided by three healthy Caucasian mothers along with their six children. Thymic selection molds TCR recombination output in a comparable way in related and unrelated pairs.

This sequence was found in a boy aged 5-17 years in good health. Sequencing was carried out using blood. The chain uses TRBV28 and TRBJ1-4; D may be TRBD1 (6 bases). The CDR3 loop is CASSLPGLGGKLFF. CDR3 in DNA: TGTGCCAGCAGTTTACCTGGGCTAGGGGGAAAACTGTTTTTT.